Listed below are T cell receptor beta chains from one sample, sequenced in a study of T cells in Graves' hyperthyroidism and ophthalmopathy. TCRdb passed the multiplex PCR reads through MiXCR, listing each CDR3 protein once. The sample carries just under 750,000 distinct CDR3 sequences, approximately 36% recorded once. The sequencing input was blood. These receptors were taken from a middle-aged woman with Graves' hyperthyroidism. CDR3s include the opening cysteine and the closing phenylalanine or tryptophan. The D gene is left open where the match is weak. Some rows mark clone size as missing; the rest say once, few, many or name a class of expanded clone.

clone_size: few; d_call: TRBD2; v_call: TRBV15; j_call: TRBJ2-3; cdr3_nt: TGTGCCACCAGCTCCACTCCGTGGCGGGAGGGCGAAGATACGCAGTATTTT; cdr3_aa: CATSSTPWREGEDTQYF
clone_size: many; d_call: TRBD2; v_call: TRBV20-1; j_call: TRBJ2-7; cdr3_nt: TGCAGTGCGATTAGCGGGGGGGCCTACGAGCAGTACTTC; cdr3_aa: CSAISGGAYEQYF
clone_size: many; d_call: -; v_call: TRBV14; j_call: TRBJ1-6; cdr3_nt: TGTGCCAGCAGCCACACGACAGTTGGAGTCCTCCACTTT; cdr3_aa: CASSHTTVGVLHF
clone_size: many; d_call: TRBD1; v_call: TRBV5-1; j_call: TRBJ1-2; cdr3_nt: TGCGCCAGCAGCTTCAGGGGGCCTGGCTACACCTTC; cdr3_aa: CASSFRGPGYTF
clone_size: -; d_call: TRBD2; v_call: TRBV12-3/TRBV12-4; j_call: TRBJ2-5; cdr3_nt: TGTGCCAGCAGCCACCCTAAGACTAGCGGGATAGAGACCCAGTACTTC; cdr3_aa: CASSHPKTSGIETQYF
clone_size: -; d_call: TRBD1; v_call: TRBV7-2; j_call: TRBJ1-5; cdr3_nt: TGCGCCAGCAGCCAAGATTTACAGGGGGCGGGAAGCAATCAGCCCCAGCATTTT; cdr3_aa: CASSQDLQGAGSNQPQHF
clone_size: many; d_call: TRBD1; v_call: TRBV7-2; j_call: TRBJ2-6; cdr3_nt: TGTGCCAGCAGCGCGGAGGGACAGGGCGGGTACTCTGGGGCCAACGTCCTGACTTTC; cdr3_aa: CASSAEGQGGYSGANVLTF
clone_size: -; d_call: TRBD1; v_call: TRBV24-1; j_call: TRBJ1-2; cdr3_nt: TGTGCCACCAGTGCTACAGACAGGGGGGTTAGTGGCTACACCTTC; cdr3_aa: CATSATDRGVSGYTF
clone_size: many; d_call: -; v_call: TRBV7-9; j_call: TRBJ1-1; cdr3_nt: TGTGCCAGCAGCCCTACAACGAACACTGAAGCTTTCTTT; cdr3_aa: CASSPTTNTEAFF
clone_size: -; d_call: -; v_call: TRBV12-3/TRBV12-4; j_call: TRBJ1-2; cdr3_nt: TGTGCCAGCACCCCGGGACATTCTCGGAATGGCTACACCTTC; cdr3_aa: CASTPGHSRNGYTF
clone_size: many; d_call: TRBD1; v_call: TRBV7-2; j_call: TRBJ1-6; cdr3_nt: TGTGCCAGCTCACCGGGACAGGATGGTAATTCACCCCTCCACTTT; cdr3_aa: CASSPGQDGNSPLHF
clone_size: many; d_call: TRBD1; v_call: TRBV7-2; j_call: TRBJ1-5; cdr3_nt: TGTGCCAGCAATCGACAGGGGTTCAATCAGCCCCAGCATTTT; cdr3_aa: CASNRQGFNQPQHF
clone_size: -; d_call: -; v_call: TRBV10-3; j_call: TRBJ1-2; cdr3_nt: TGTGCCAGCAGTTATCTGTTGGGGAATAACTATGGCTACACCTTC; cdr3_aa: CASSYLLGNNYGYTF
clone_size: few; d_call: -; v_call: TRBV5-1; j_call: TRBJ1-1; cdr3_nt: TGCGCCAGCAGCGGCTCGGACCACACTGAAGCTTTCTTT; cdr3_aa: CASSGSDHTEAFF
clone_size: many; d_call: TRBD1; v_call: TRBV2; j_call: TRBJ2-7; cdr3_nt: TGTGCCAGCCTCCGGGACAGCTACTCCTACGAGCAGTACTTC; cdr3_aa: CASLRDSYSYEQYF
clone_size: few; d_call: -; v_call: TRBV9; j_call: TRBJ1-1; cdr3_nt: TGTGCCAGCAGCCTCCAAGAGGAGACTGAAGCTTTCTTT; cdr3_aa: CASSLQEETEAFF
clone_size: -; d_call: TRBD1; v_call: TRBV10-3; j_call: TRBJ2-7; cdr3_nt: TGTGCCATCAGTGAATCCGGGACAGGGTCGCCCGAGCAGTACTTC; cdr3_aa: CAISESGTGSPEQYF
clone_size: -; d_call: -; v_call: TRBV6-5; j_call: TRBJ2-5; cdr3_nt: TGTGCCAGCAGTTACTATCCCGGGGCGACCCAGTACTTC; cdr3_aa: CASSYYPGATQYF
clone_size: -; d_call: -; v_call: TRBV7-8; j_call: TRBJ1-2; cdr3_nt: TGTGCCAGCAGCCACCCGGGGCGAGGTTACTATGGCTACACCTTC; cdr3_aa: CASSHPGRGYYGYTF
clone_size: -; d_call: -; v_call: TRBV19; j_call: TRBJ1-5; cdr3_nt: TGTGCCAGTAGGAGAACAGACGTGGGACAGCCCCAGCATTTT; cdr3_aa: CASRRTDVGQPQHF
clone_size: many; d_call: TRBD1; v_call: TRBV11-2; j_call: TRBJ1-2; cdr3_nt: TGTGCCAGCAGCTTAGATGGGCAGGGGGCAAGCTATGGCTACACCTTC; cdr3_aa: CASSLDGQGASYGYTF
clone_size: many; d_call: -; v_call: TRBV7-9; j_call: TRBJ1-3; cdr3_nt: TGTGCCAGCAGCTTTATGGGACACAGCTCTGGAAACACCATATATTTT; cdr3_aa: CASSFMGHSSGNTIYF
clone_size: once; d_call: TRBD1; v_call: TRBV15; j_call: TRBJ1-2; cdr3_nt: TGTGCCACCAGCAGAGAGGGACAGGGGGGCAGACATAGGAATGGCTACACCTTC; cdr3_aa: CATSREGQGGRHRNGYTF
clone_size: -; d_call: TRBD2; v_call: TRBV10-3; j_call: TRBJ2-3; cdr3_nt: TGTGCCATCCCCGCGGGAGGAGGGGCAGATACGCAGTATTTT; cdr3_aa: CAIPAGGGADTQYF
clone_size: -; d_call: -; v_call: TRBV2; j_call: TRBJ1-1; cdr3_nt: TGTGCCAGCAGTGAACCCGAGATCGATGAAGCTTTCTTT; cdr3_aa: CASSEPEIDEAFF
clone_size: -; d_call: -; v_call: TRBV9; j_call: TRBJ2-2; cdr3_nt: TGTGCCAGCAGCCTCCACTCGGCGAGTACCGGGGAGCTGTTTTTT; cdr3_aa: CASSLHSASTGELFF
clone_size: -; d_call: -; v_call: TRBV28; j_call: TRBJ2-5; cdr3_nt: TGTGCCAGCAGTTTAATTGTAGGAGGGTTTGAGACCCAGTACTTC; cdr3_aa: CASSLIVGGFETQYF
clone_size: few; d_call: -; v_call: TRBV2; j_call: TRBJ1-2; cdr3_nt: TGTGCCAGCAGGCTCTTGGGAGGCGGCGGCCCGGGTGGCTACACCTTC; cdr3_aa: CASRLLGGGGPGGYTF
clone_size: -; d_call: -; v_call: TRBV12-3/TRBV12-4; j_call: TRBJ2-1; cdr3_nt: TGTGCCAGCAGTCCCCCGGGACCAAATGAGCAGTTCTTC; cdr3_aa: CASSPPGPNEQFF
clone_size: -; d_call: TRBD1; v_call: TRBV28; j_call: TRBJ1-6; cdr3_nt: TGTGCCAGCACCGTACAGGGGGCAAATTCACCCCTCCACTTT; cdr3_aa: CASTVQGANSPLHF
clone_size: -; d_call: TRBD1; v_call: TRBV2; j_call: TRBJ1-5; cdr3_nt: TGTGCCAGCAACAGGCGGGGACAGGGTTCGCCCCAGCATTTT; cdr3_aa: CASNRRGQGSPQHF